The clone carrying this TCR beta chain showed up many times. This sample was taken from a study of naive and memory T cell subsets. Both TRBC1 and TRBC2 were covered by a beta constant-region primer of two equimolar oligonucleotides. In TCRdb, the UMI-ligation and nested PCR reads were re-called with MiXCR into one record per CDR3 protein. The sample lists tens of thousands of distinct CDR3 sequences; roughly 7% were seen once. V was clipped by 6 bases and J by 3 bases, with 9 bases between them. CDR3 length equals 13 residues. The germline V gene has CDR1 MNHEY and CDR2 SVGEGT. V usage is TRBV6-2 or TRBV6-3 and J usage is TRBJ1-5; no reliable D call. The TCR comes from a human donor in good health. Sequences were obtained from central memory CD4+ T cells from blood. DNA for the CDR3: TGTGCCAGCAGAAGGGTGATCAATCAGCCCCAGCATTTT. This gives the protein CASRRVINQPQHF.